Reported below is one T cell receptor (beta chain). The V gene lost 6 bases and the J gene lost 3 bases, with 9 bases spanning the gap. The V gene's germline CDR1 is MNHEY and CDR2 SMNVEV (reference sequence). The CDR3 spans 12 residues. This entry is derived from a study of T cell changes during pregnancy in multiple sclerosis. TCRdb's table, derived via immunoSEQ multiplex PCR, lists solely in-frame clones and lacks some. The sample records 70,000 to 95,000 clones, approximately 95% being singletons. The sequence derives from a female donor with multiple sclerosis, enrolled in a pregnancy study. The V and J genes are TRBV27 and TRBJ2-7; D unclear. Sequenced here: peripheral blood, sampled in the first trimester of pregnancy. This CDR3 is CASSHSGYEQYF. DNA of the CDR3: TGTGCCAGCAGCCACTCGGGCTACGAGCAGTACTTC.